The rows below give T cell receptor beta chains drawn from one sample of a study of CD8 T cells in Susac syndrome. TCRdb passed the immunoSEQ multiplex PCR reads through MiXCR, listing each CDR3 protein once. Among 180,000 or so distinct CDR3 sequences listed, approximately 96% were seen once. The sample was CD4+ T cells from PBMCs. These receptors all stem from a human donor with multiple sclerosis. Both conserved end residues are part of each CDR3. The order of the fields is D gene, clone size, J gene, V gene, CDR3 protein, CDR3 DNA. D genes are given only for firm matches. Size tells how often a clone was seen (once, few, many) or the class of an expanded clone, and some rows leave it out.

>-|-|TRBJ2-1|TRBV5-1
CASSLGPGGLYNEQFF
TGCGCCAGCAGCTTAGGCCCAGGAGGGCTCTACAATGAGCAGTTCTTC
>TRBD2|-|TRBJ2-1|TRBV3-1
CASSQWASGGEEQFF
TGTGCCAGCAGCCAGTGGGCTAGCGGGGGGGAGGAGCAGTTCTTC
>TRBD1|-|TRBJ2-5|TRBV5-1
CASSPGQLQETQYF
TGCGCCAGCAGCCCGGGACAGCTCCAAGAGACCCAGTACTTC
>-|-|TRBJ1-3|TRBV7-2
CASSLTVFSGNTIYF
TGTGCCAGCAGCTTGACAGTTTTCTCTGGAAACACCATATATTTT
>TRBD1|-|TRBJ1-5|TRBV29-1
CSVKTGGSNQPQHF
TGCAGCGTGAAAACAGGGGGGAGCAATCAGCCCCAGCATTTT
>-|-|TRBJ2-1|TRBV30
CAWSGGPEQFF
TGTGCCTGGAGCGGTGGGCCCGAGCAGTTCTTC
>-|-|TRBJ1-1|TRBV28
CASSPLGRGAKNRDNTEAFF
TGTGCCAGCAGCCCTTTGGGCAGGGGCGCGAAGAACAGGGATAACACTGAAGCTTTCTTT
>TRBD2|-|TRBJ2-7|TRBV18
CASSAVVGTSGEQYF
TGTGCCAGCTCCGCCGTGGTAGGGACTAGCGGCGAGCAGTACTTC
>-|-|TRBJ1-5|TRBV20-1
CSAGGRDQPQHF
TGCAGTGCCGGGGGGAGGGACCAGCCCCAGCATTTT
>-|-|TRBJ2-7|TRBV6-5
CASSYGRGPTVYYEQYF
TGTGCCAGCAGTTATGGGCGGGGGCCTACGGTATACTACGAGCAGTACTTC
>-|-|TRBJ2-2|TRBV20-1
CSASPLDTGELFF
TGCAGTGCTTCCCCGCTGGACACCGGGGAGCTGTTTTTT
>-|-|TRBJ2-1|TRBV30
CAWRAGDAKQFF
TGTGCCTGGAGGGCAGGGGATGCGAAGCAGTTCTTC
>-|-|TRBJ1-1|TRBV15
CATSSPQMNTEAFF
TGTGCCACCAGCAGTCCCCAAATGAACACTGAAGCTTTCTTT
>-|once|TRBJ2-7|TRBV6-5
CASSYVGGLGAYEQYF
TGTGCCAGCAGTTACGTAGGCGGTCTAGGCGCTTACGAGCAGTACTTC
>-|-|TRBJ2-1|TRBV18
CASSPVENRVFSEQFF
TGTGCCAGCTCACCTGTAGAAAACAGGGTTTTCAGTGAGCAGTTCTTC
>TRBD1|-|TRBJ1-1|TRBV2
CASRRDSNTEAFF
TGTGCCAGCCGCCGGGACAGCAACACTGAAGCTTTCTTT
>-|-|TRBJ2-1|TRBV20-1
CSARDPLKLYNEQFF
TGCAGTGCTAGAGATCCCCTTAAGCTCTACAATGAGCAGTTCTTC
>-|-|TRBJ2-3|TRBV29-1
CSGSRTATDTQYF
TGCAGCGGTAGCCGAACAGCCACAGATACGCAGTATTTT
>TRBD1|-|TRBJ2-5|TRBV4-3
CASSQGTGKQETQYF
TGCGCCAGCAGCCAAGGGACAGGGAAGCAAGAGACCCAGTACTTC
>-|-|TRBJ2-5|TRBV12-3/TRBV12-4
CASSTSKFQYF
-
>-|-|TRBJ2-3|TRBV7-9
CASSLRGDTDTQYF
TGTGCCAGCAGCTTACGCGGGGACACAGATACGCAGTATTTT
>-|-|TRBJ2-5|TRBV5-4
CASSQGVSQETQYF
TGTGCCAGCAGCCAGGGCGTATCCCAAGAGACCCAGTACTTC
>TRBD1|-|TRBJ2-5|TRBV30
CAWSRTGKETQYF
TGTGCCTGGAGTCGGACAGGGAAAGAGACCCAGTACTTC
>TRBD1|-|TRBJ2-2|TRBV30
CAWTLGTANTGELFF
TGTGCCTGGACCCTTGGGACAGCTAACACCGGGGAGCTGTTTTTT
>TRBD1|-|TRBJ2-4|TRBV6-5
CASSYKLGAGGRNIQYF
TGTGCCAGCAGTTACAAGCTTGGGGCAGGGGGTAGAAACATTCAGTACTTC
>-|-|TRBJ2-6|TRBV7-2
CASSLDGTGANVLTF
TGTGCCAGCAGCTTAGACGGAACTGGGGCCAACGTCCTGACTTTC
>-|-|TRBJ2-1|TRBV15
CATSRDPGGPHEQFF
TGTGCCACCAGCAGAGATCCAGGGGGGCCACATGAGCAGTTCTTC
>-|-|TRBJ1-2|TRBV3-1
CASSPDLGYGYTF
TGTGCCAGCAGCCCGGACTTGGGCTATGGCTACACCTTC
>-|-|TRBJ1-2|TRBV5-1
CASSLDRPNYGYTF
TGCGCCAGCAGCTTGGACAGACCTAACTATGGCTACACCTTC
>TRBD1|-|TRBJ2-5|TRBV5-1
CASSNSGGADEETQYF
TGCGCCAGCTCCAATTCAGGGGGCGCGGACGAAGAGACCCAGTACTTC
>-|-|TRBJ2-5|TRBV20-1
CSARDLRRPQETQYF
TGCAGTGCTAGAGACCTCCGGCGGCCCCAAGAGACCCAGTACTTC
>-|-|TRBJ2-7|TRBV29-1
CSVTPPGANWFDEQYF
TGCAGCGTTACCCCCCCCGGGGCAAACTGGTTCGACGAGCAGTACTTC
>-|-|TRBJ2-1|TRBV2
CASRQGGIEQFF
TGTGCCAGCAGACAGGGTGGGATTGAGCAGTTCTTC
>TRBD1|-|TRBJ1-6|TRBV20-1
CSARMAGGRFSSPLHF
TGCAGTGCTAGAATGGCAGGGGGCAGGTTTAGTTCACCCCTCCACTTT
>TRBD2|-|TRBJ2-1|TRBV30
CAWSDNLAGGLSYNEQFF
TGTGCCTGGAGTGACAATCTAGCGGGGGGTTTGTCCTACAATGAGCAGTTCTTC
>-|-|TRBJ2-5|TRBV6-2/TRBV6-3
CASSWGGETQYF
TGTGCCAGCAGTTGGGGAGGAGAGACCCAGTACTTC
>-|-|TRBJ1-5|TRBV2
CASSAFGSNQPQHF
TGTGCCAGCAGTGCGTTTGGAAGCAATCAGCCCCAGCATTTT
>TRBD2|-|TRBJ2-1|TRBV9
CASSVGLAGGKFEQFF
TGTGCCAGCAGCGTAGGACTAGCGGGGGGGAAGTTTGAGCAGTTCTTC
>-|once|TRBJ1-6|TRBV27
CASSTQRQIDSPLHF
TGTGCCAGCAGTACCCAAAGACAGATCGATTCACCCCTCCACTTT
>-|-|TRBJ2-1|TRBV5-1
CASSLGLAERNEQFF
TGCGCCAGCAGCTTGGGTCTAGCTGAAAGGAATGAGCAGTTCTTC
>TRBD1|-|TRBJ1-5|TRBV12-3/TRBV12-4
CASHRGYSNQPQHF
TGTGCCAGCCACAGGGGTTATAGCAATCAGCCCCAGCATTTT
>TRBD2|-|TRBJ2-7|TRBV5-1
CASSPIGREGTYEQYF
TGCGCCAGCAGCCCCATTGGACGGGAGGGCACCTACGAGCAGTACTTC
>-|-|TRBJ2-5|TRBV15
CATSRTGSVQETQYF
TGTGCCACCAGCAGGACCGGGTCAGTACAAGAGACCCAGTACTTC
>TRBD2|-|TRBJ2-3|TRBV20-1
CSATQTAGDLTQYF
TGCAGTGCTACCCAGACAGCGGGGGACCTTACGCAGTATTTT
>TRBD2|-|TRBJ2-3|TRBV4-3
CASSQGSGGVTDTQYF
TGCGCCAGCAGCCAAGGGAGCGGGGGGGTCACAGATACGCAGTATTTT
>-|-|TRBJ1-1|TRBV3-1
CASSLPSASPEAFF
TGTGCCAGCAGCCTACCGAGCGCCAGCCCTGAAGCTTTCTTT
>-|-|TRBJ1-5|TRBV29-1
CSVGTSNQPQHF
TGCAGCGTTGGTACATCCAATCAGCCCCAGCATTTT
>-|once|TRBJ1-6|TRBV28
CASSFHEEGLRPLHF
TGTGCCAGCAGTTTCCATGAGGAGGGCCTAAGACCCCTCCACTTT
>-|-|TRBJ1-6|TRBV15
CATSRDSPRQNSPLHF
TGTGCCACCAGCAGAGATTCCCCCCGGCAAAATTCACCCCTCCACTTT
>-|-|TRBJ2-5|TRBV27
CASRAGNQETQYF
TGTGCCAGCAGAGCCGGGAATCAAGAGACCCAGTACTTC
>TRBD1|-|TRBJ2-7|TRBV30
CAWSAGQTYEQYF
TGTGCCTGGAGTGCGGGACAGACATACGAGCAGTACTTC
>-|-|TRBJ1-4|TRBV30
CAWTWRGAGNEKLFF
TGTGCCTGGACTTGGAGAGGAGCGGGTAATGAAAAACTGTTTTTT
>-|-|TRBJ1-4|TRBV2
CASRVEWLFF
TGTGCCAGCAGAGTAGAGTGGCTGTTTTTT
>-|once|TRBJ2-3|TRBV11-1
CASGQGGVEDTQYF
TGTGCCAGTGGCCAGGGGGGCGTCGAGGATACGCAGTATTTT
>-|few|TRBJ2-5|TRBV7-2
CASSLAATYGGETQYF
TGTGCCAGCAGCTTAGCTGCAACATACGGAGGGGAGACCCAGTACTTC
>-|-|TRBJ1-1|TRBV7-9
CASSLGGRLNTEAFF
TGTGCCAGCAGCTTAGGGGGACGGCTGAACACTGAAGCTTTCTTT
>-|-|TRBJ2-5|TRBV30
CAWSPGTPLLSGTQYF
TGTGCCTGGAGTCCGGGGACGCCGTTATTATCAGGGACCCAGTACTTC
>-|-|TRBJ1-2|TRBV18
CASSPLGEDNYGYTF
TGTGCCAGCTCACCATTGGGGGAAGATAACTATGGCTACACCTTC
>-|few|TRBJ2-1|TRBV15
CATSRSLAEQFF
TGTGCCACCAGCAGATCCCTAGCTGAGCAGTTCTTC
>-|-|TRBJ2-7|TRBV20-1
CSARVLQVHEQYF
TGCAGTGCTAGAGTCTTACAGGTCCACGAGCAGTACTTC